These 30 T cell receptor beta chains were all obtained from the same sample, sequenced in a study of early T cells in non-severe SARS-CoV-2 infection. MiXCR, run by TCRdb on the 5' RACE reads, gives a single entry per CDR3 protein. The data show 55,000 to 85,000 distinct CDR3 sequences, with approximately 15% seen just once and around 15% held by the top ten. The sample taken for sequencing was whole blood. The origin of the receptors is an adult who was a healthcare worker with PCR-confirmed SARS-CoV-2 infection or an uninfected control (not recorded which).

This clonotype was seen many times. The V call is TRBV20-1, the J call TRBJ1-1; 11 nucleotides agree with TRBD1. This CDR3 has 14 amino acids. V was pared by 6 bases and J by 9 bases, with 12 bases of the junction left unmatched. The germline V gene encodes CDR1 DFQATT and CDR2 SNEGSKA (reference sequence). The CDR3 sequence: CSASRTGGFVKAFF. DNA for the CDR3: TGCAGTGCCTCCCGGACAGGGGGCTTTGTAAAAGCTTTCTTT.

This clonotype was detected a few times. The V gene is TRBV10-3, the J gene TRBJ1-1, with TRBD1 as a possible D gene (6 bases). This CDR3 is 13 amino acids long. Looked up from germline, CDR1 is ENHRY and CDR2 is SYGVKD. Trimming left V 11 bases short and J 1 base short, with 14 bases between. The CDR3 reads CASSTGPNTEAFF. The CDR3 DNA reads as TGTGCCTCATCGACAGGACCGAACACTGAAGCTTTCTTT.

The rearrangement links TRBV19 to TRBJ2-3, with 12 bases that match TRBD2. J lost 0 bases, V lost 3 bases, and 10 bases had no gene match. The length of the CDR3 is 19 residues. Germline loops: CDR1 LNHDA, CDR2 SQIVND (reference sequence). This chain's CDR3 is CASSIRGLAGGPSTDTQYF. The CDR3 region has the DNA TGTGCCAGTAGTATCCGCGGGCTAGCGGGGGGGCCAAGCACAGATACGCAGTATTTT.

This clonotype was recorded many times. The rearrangement joins TRBV12-5 to TRBJ2-7; 9 nucleotides agree with TRBD1. With 0 bases clipped from V and 6 bases from J, the junction kept 9 bases outside the gene matches. CDR3 length: 16 residues. Germline values: CDR1 LGHNT, CDR2 FRNRAP. The CDR3 reads CASGLVLGQGRREQYF. The CDR3 DNA sequence: TGTGCTAGTGGTTTGGTATTGGGACAGGGACGGCGCGAGCAGTACTTC.

The CDR3 DNA is TGCAGTGCGCCCCGGGACTCTTACAATGAGCAGTTCTTC. Translation: CSAPRDSYNEQFF. This chain uses TRBV20-1 with TRBJ2-1; a weak D match, TRBD2 (6 bases). This CDR3 region has 13 residues. Germline V lookup: CDR1 DFQATT, CDR2 SNEGSKA (reference sequence). V lost 6 bases and J lost 4, with 13 bases in between.

Many counts were recorded for this clonotype. DNA of the CDR3: TGTGCCAGCAGCTCTAAGGGACAGGGCGGCTACGAGCAGTACTTC. Translating gives CASSSKGQGGYEQYF. This chain connects TRBV5-4 to TRBJ2-7; 9 bases map to TRBD1. The CDR3 is 15 residues long. Germline assignment: CDR1 SGHNT and CDR2 YYREEE (reference sequence). Trimming removed 3 bases from V and 3 bases from J; junction bases left unmatched: 7.

This clonotype was observed a handful of times. The chain combines TRBV5-5 with TRBJ2-1, with TRBD1 as a possible D gene (6 bases). Looked up from germline, CDR1 is SGHKS and CDR2 is YYEKEE (reference sequence). V was trimmed by 0 bases and J by 7 bases, leaving 14 bases between them. CDR3 size: 15 residues. CDR3 coding DNA: TGTGCCAGCAGCTTGGTGGCAGGGGATCGGAATGAGCAGTTCTTC. This translates into CASSLVAGDRNEQFF.

V gene TRBV3-1 combines with J gene TRBJ1-6; D is ambiguous. V was cut by 8 bases and J by 4 bases, with 9 bases left in between. In germline, CDR1 is LGHDT, CDR2 YNNKEL (reference sequence). The CDR3 length is 13 residues. CDR3 bases: TGTGCCAGCCGCCCCCGTTATAATTCACCCCTCCACTTT. Its translation: CASRPRYNSPLHF.

The chain recombines TRBV25-1 with TRBJ2-7, with D perhaps given as TRBD1 or TRBD2 (5 bases each). Per the germline V gene, CDR1 is MGHDK and CDR2 is SYGVNS. This CDR3 region has 12 residues. Trimming took 4 bases from V and 12 from J, leaving 16 bases between them. CDR3 nucleotides: TGTGCCAGCAGTGCGGGACGGGAAGGTCTGTACTTC. It encodes CASSAGREGLYF.

This clonotype has ten or more counts. The CDR3 loop is CASSSQGGTEAFF. The DNA of the CDR3 is TGTGCCAGCAGCTCACAGGGGGGCACTGAAGCTTTCTTT. The V call is TRBV7-9, the J call TRBJ1-1; the match to TRBD1 covers 8 bases. Germline CDR1 is SEHNR and CDR2 is FQNEAQ (reference sequence). The CDR3 runs to 13 residues. The trim removed 4 bases at V and 4 bases at J, leaving 2 bases unmatched.

This clonotype came up many times. The V gene is TRBV29-1, the J gene TRBJ2-3, with D hard to call. CDR1 is SQVTM and CDR2 is ANQGSEA in the germline V gene. Trimming took off 4 bases at V and 4 bases at J, with 18 bases between the two ends. CDR3 length: 15 amino acids. CDR3 nucleotides: TGCAGCGTTGGCCCGCGTGGGGATCGATCAGATACGCAGTATTTT. Residues: CSVGPRGDRSDTQYF.

In nucleotides, the CDR3 is TGTGCCAGCGGGACACAGGGGAGCAATCAGCCCCAGCATTTT. As protein: CASGTQGSNQPQHF. The chain carries TRBV28 and TRBJ1-5, with 7 bases fitting TRBD1. The CDR3 extends over 14 amino acids. The ends lost 8 bases at V and 1 base at J; junction bases unmatched: 5. Germline CDR1 MDHEN, CDR2 SYDVKM.

The gene calls are TRBV19 and TRBJ1-2; no clear D gene. V dropped 3 bases and J dropped 2 bases, with 7 bases sitting between them. The CDR3 extends over 13 amino acids. Germline V gene sequence: CDR1 LNHDA, CDR2 SQIVND (reference sequence). CDR3 sequence (DNA): TGTGCCAGTAGTATCGGAGTGAACTATGGCTACACCTTC. Translation gives CASSIGVNYGYTF.

This clonotype was recorded a few times. The chain combines TRBV11-1 with TRBJ2-1; 11 bases line up with TRBD1. The germline V gene encodes CDR1 SGHAT and CDR2 FQDESV (reference sequence). Trimming took 1 base from V and 6 from J; bases not matched to a gene: 11. The CDR3 is 18 residues long. Here the CDR3 reads CASSLEDRGPLFGNEQFF. As DNA, the CDR3 is TGTGCCAGCAGCTTAGAGGACAGGGGGCCCCTGTTTGGCAATGAGCAGTTCTTC.

This clonotype was found a few times. This sequence joins TRBV7-6 and TRBJ1-2; D uncertain. The CDR3 contains 15 residues. V was shortened by 4 bases and J by 3 bases, with 15 bases between the two germline ends. Germline V gene data show CDR1 as SGHVS and CDR2 as FNYEAQ. CDR3 region: CASSSISGSDYGYTF. The CDR3 coding sequence is TGTGCCAGCAGCTCAATTTCGGGGTCCGACTATGGCTACACCTTC.

The chain combines TRBV5-1 with TRBJ2-7; D remains ambiguous. The germline V and J ends were trimmed by 0 bases and 3 bases, with 10 bases remaining between them. Germline CDR1 is SGHRS and CDR2 is YFSETQ. This CDR3 is 14 amino acids long. CDR3 bases: TGCGCCAGCAGCTTGGAAGATACCCTCTACGAGCAGTACTTC. Translating it yields CASSLEDTLYEQYF.

This clonotype was detected only a few times. The chain has TRBV29-1 and TRBJ1-2, with a tentative D call TRBD1 (5 bases). Germline V CDR1 and CDR2: SQVTM, ANQGSEA. CDR3 length equals 13 residues. The V end lost 7 bases, the J end lost 4 bases, and 16 bases lay between the germline ends. CDR3 loop: CSARRGQGYGYTF. CDR3 nucleotides: TGCAGCGCCCGCCGGGGTCAGGGCTATGGCTACACCTTC.

The sample holds many counts of this clonotype. The chain combines TRBV3-1 with TRBJ2-1; the D gene could be TRBD1 or TRBD2 (5 bases each). CDR1 is LGHDT, CDR2 YNNKEL, per germline (reference sequence). The V end was cut by 1 base, the J end by 4 bases, with 11 bases between. This CDR3 comprises 15 residues. CDR3 loop: CASSQGGASYNEQFF. In DNA form, the CDR3 reads TGTGCCAGCAGCCAAGGAGGGGCATCGTACAATGAGCAGTTCTTC.

This clonotype showed up just a few times. The V call is TRBV9, the J call TRBJ2-3; TRBD1 might be the D (5 bases). The CDR3 has 14 amino acids. The V end lost 6 bases, the J end lost 3 bases, and 14 bases lay between the germline ends. The germline V gene has CDR1 SGDLS and CDR2 YYNGEE. The CDR3 is CASNKGRGTDTQYF. The CDR3 coding sequence is TGTGCCAGCAACAAGGGAAGGGGAACAGATACGCAGTATTTT.

This clonotype has just a few counts. The chain couples TRBV5-1 to TRBJ2-2; 8 nucleotides line up with TRBD1. The trim removed 4 bases at V and 4 bases at J, leaving 6 bases unmatched. Germline V lookup: CDR1 SGHRS, CDR2 YFSETQ. The CDR3 is made up of 15 amino acids. The DNA for the CDR3 is TGCGCCAGCAGCCTGCAGGGGGCGCGCACCGGGGAGCTGTTTTTT. It yields the protein CASSLQGARTGELFF.

This clonotype was picked up one time. This rearrangement joins TRBV12-3 or TRBV12-4 to TRBJ2-4; D ambiguous. The CDR3 runs to 15 residues. The V gene lost 3 bases and the J gene lost 1 base, with 10 bases spanning the gap. CDR3 sequence (DNA): TGTGCCAGCAGTTTCTCCTTATTGGCCAAAAACATTCAGTACTTC. It yields the protein CASSFSLLAKNIQYF.

This clonotype has just a few counts. The genes are TRBV19 and TRBJ2-3; no clear D gene. The CDR3 consists of 10 residues. The germline V and J ends were trimmed by 6 bases and 6 bases, with 4 bases remaining between them. CDR1 and CDR2 (germline): LNHDA, SQIVND (reference sequence). The CDR3 protein is CASRGDTQYF. The CDR3 DNA sequence: TGTGCCAGTAGGGGGGATACGCAGTATTTT.

The chain has TRBV29-1 and TRBJ2-7; 7 nucleotides match TRBD1. Germline V gene lookup returns CDR1 SQVTM and CDR2 ANQGSEA. This CDR3 region has 12 residues. Trimming at V came to 7 bases and at J to 2 bases, leaving 5 bases not matched to a gene. CDR3 nucleotide sequence: TGCAGCGCCAGGGACAGCCCCTACGAGCAGTACTTC. Amino acid sequence: CSARDSPYEQYF.

This clonotype was seen a handful of times. This chain connects TRBV10-1 to TRBJ1-1; no firm D call. The V gene's germline CDR1 is WNHNN and CDR2 SYGVQD (reference sequence). The CDR3 extends over 14 amino acids. Trimming shortened V by 6 bases and J by 4 bases, and 15 bases separated the two germline ends. The CDR3 sequence is CASRAELGGTEAFF. CDR3 coding DNA: TGCGCCAGCAGGGCGGAGTTGGGAGGCACTGAAGCTTTCTTT.

This clonotype was seen many times. The rearrangement links TRBV4-3 to TRBJ1-5; D unclear. Trimming pared 0 bases from V and 5 bases from J, leaving 11 bases between. Germline CDR1 and CDR2: LGHNA and YSLEER. This CDR3 contains 15 residues. CDR3 region: CASSQDGQSDQPQHF. Written as DNA, the CDR3 is TGCGCCAGCAGCCAAGACGGGCAATCCGATCAGCCCCAGCATTTT.

This clonotype was seen a few times. The rearrangement uses TRBV6-5 and TRBJ1-2, with D perhaps TRBD1 (5 bases). The germline V gene encodes CDR1 MNHEY and CDR2 SVGAGI. Deletions cut 6 bases from V and 4 bases from J, with 15 bases between. The CDR3 totals 14 residues. The CDR3 region has the DNA TGTGCCAGCAGGACGGGACGGAGATTCTATGGCTACACCTTC. Translated: CASRTGRRFYGYTF.

The sample holds many counts of this clonotype. CDR3 coding DNA: TGTGCCAGCTCCCCTGGACAGGGGGAGGATGGCTACACCTTC. Encoded protein: CASSPGQGEDGYTF. The rearrangement links TRBV18 to TRBJ1-2; TRBD1 agrees at 10 bases. The CDR3 is 14 residues long. The trim removed 6 bases at V and 6 bases at J, leaving 7 bases unmatched. Germline assignment: CDR1 KGHSH and CDR2 LQKENI.

This clonotype was recorded at least ten times. V gene TRBV3-1 combines with J gene TRBJ2-5; maybe TRBD2 (6 bases). Trimming removed 4 bases from V and 1 base from J, with 16 bases in between. Germline loops: CDR1 LGHDT, CDR2 YNNKEL (reference sequence). CDR3 length: 16 amino acids. CDR3: CASSPGIAVSQETQYF. The CDR3 DNA sequence: TGTGCCAGCAGCCCCGGGATAGCGGTAAGCCAAGAGACCCAGTACTTC.

V gene TRBV10-3 combines with J gene TRBJ2-3; possibly TRBD1 or TRBD2 for D (5 bases each). This CDR3 region has 13 residues. Trimming removed 6 bases from V and 6 bases from J, with 13 bases in between. The germline V gene encodes CDR1 ENHRY and CDR2 SYGVKD. Written as DNA, the CDR3 is TGTGCCATCAGAGCCGGGACGGAGGATACGCAGTATTTT. This encodes CAIRAGTEDTQYF.

The CDR3 is CSVYLTGITEAFF. Here the CDR3 DNA reads TGCAGCGTTTACCTGACAGGGATCACTGAAGCTTTCTTT. The chain has TRBV29-1 and TRBJ1-1; 7 bases are a match to TRBD1. After removal of 5 bases from V and 4 bases from J, the junction contained 7 bases not matched to a gene. The CDR3 is 13 residues long. CDR1 and CDR2 from the germline V gene are SQVTM and ANQGSEA.